Shown below are 22 T cell receptor beta chains from a single sample sequenced in a study of blood T cells in healthy people across ages. Through a sample-barcoded 5' primer and a J-beta primer mix, a second PCR was run for roughly 6 to 12 cycles. Each CDR3 protein gets one entry after TCRdb re-called the 5' RACE reads with MiXCR. The data contain some 1.4 million distinct CDR3 sequences, around two fifths of them seen just once; the ten biggest clones take up roughly 7.7%. Sequences were obtained from blood. The receptor source for this set is a woman aged 18-30 years in good health.

This clonotype came up a few times. The chain is built from TRBV12-3 or TRBV12-4 and TRBJ2-3; 14 bases align to TRBD2. The CDR3 length is 15 residues. V lost 6 bases, J lost 2 bases, and 1 base stayed unmatched. The CDR3 reads CASRGLAGATDTQYF. The CDR3 DNA reads TGTGCCAGCAGGGGACTAGCGGGGGCCACAGATACGCAGTATTTT.

The chain carries TRBV6-5 and TRBJ1-6; D is uncertain. The CDR3 is 15 amino acids. Looked up from germline, CDR1 is MNHEY and CDR2 is SVGAGI. V was clipped by 6 bases and J by 13 bases, with 22 bases between them. CDR3 residues: CASRAGAPLRTPLHF. CDR3 DNA: TGTGCCAGCAGAGCGGGAGCCCCGTTAAGGACGCCCCTCCACTTT.

CDR3 nucleotides: TGCAGTGCGACCACAGAGGGCAATCAGCCCCAGCATTTT. It is translated as CSATTEGNQPQHF. The chain employs TRBV20-1 and TRBJ1-5; D is unresolved. V was trimmed by 6 bases and J by 2 bases, leaving 11 bases between them. Germline V gene sequence: CDR1 DFQATT, CDR2 SNEGSKA (reference sequence). The CDR3 covers 13 residues.

This chain links TRBV5-1 with TRBJ2-7; D unresolved. V gave up 4 bases and J gave up 0 bases, with 14 bases separating them. The germline CDR1 and CDR2 sequences are SGHRS and YFSETQ. This CDR3 spans 15 amino acids. In DNA, the CDR3 is TGCGCCAGCAGCCTCGACCCGACTGGCTCCTACGAGCAGTACTTC. Translated: CASSLDPTGSYEQYF. Looking up the rest from reference TRBV5-1 and TRBJ2-7 gives the full variable domain: KAGVTQTPRYLIKTRGQQVTLSCSPISGHRSVSWYQQTPGQGLQFLFEYFSETQRNKGNFPGRFSGRQFSNSRSEMNVSTLELGDSALYLCASSLDPTGSYEQYFGPGTRLTVT.

V gene TRBV7-9 combines with J gene TRBJ2-1, with D unresolved. The CDR3 covers 13 residues. Germline V gene sequence: CDR1 SEHNR, CDR2 FQNEAQ (reference sequence). V was pared by 5 bases and J by 5 bases, with 10 bases between. The CDR3 region is CASSPPPHNEQFF. CDR3 bases: TGTGCCAGCAGCCCGCCCCCCCACAATGAGCAGTTCTTC.

V is TRBV10-2 and J is TRBJ2-5; D call uncertain. Germline V gene lookup returns CDR1 WSHSY and CDR2 SAAADI. V was trimmed by 7 bases and J by 11 bases, leaving 20 bases between them. The CDR3 totals 13 residues. The CDR3 loop is CASTPTSPNEQYF. The DNA of the CDR3 is TGCGCCAGCACCCCAACGTCCCCCAATGAGCAGTACTTC.

In this sample, this clonotype turned up a few times. The chain couples TRBV10-3 to TRBJ2-6, with unresolved D. The CDR3 spans 11 residues. Trimming removed 10 bases from V and 5 bases from J, with 6 bases in between. Germline CDR1 reads ENHRY; CDR2 reads SYGVKD. The CDR3 spells CATLRANVLTF. The CDR3 DNA is TGTGCCACCCTCCGGGCCAACGTCCTGACTTTC.

CDR3 sequence: CSAKLPNYGYTF. CDR3 in DNA: TGCAGTGCTAAACTCCCTAACTATGGCTACACCTTC. The chain combines TRBV20-1 with TRBJ1-2, with D unclear. This CDR3 comprises 12 residues. The V gene lost 4 bases and the J gene lost 0 bases, with 6 bases spanning the gap. The V gene's germline CDR1 is DFQATT and CDR2 SNEGSKA (reference sequence).

V usage is TRBV3-1 and J usage is TRBJ2-5; a possible D gene is TRBD2 (6 bases). V was trimmed by 0 bases and J by 0 bases, leaving 8 bases between them. Per the germline V gene, CDR1 is LGHDT and CDR2 is YNNKEL (reference sequence). This CDR3 region has 15 residues. In nucleotides, the CDR3 is TGTGCCAGCAGCCAAGATTGGGACTACCAAGAGACCCAGTACTTC. Amino acids: CASSQDWDYQETQYF.

This clonotype was counted a single time. The J gene is TRBJ1-1, the V gene TRBV5-1; tentatively, D is TRBD1 (5 bases). Germline lookup yields CDR1 SGHRS and CDR2 YFSETQ. CDR3 length equals 14 residues. V shed 4 bases and J shed 5 bases, with 15 bases lying between them. The CDR3 here is CASSPGPASTEAFF. The CDR3 nucleotides read TGCGCCAGCAGCCCGGGACCGGCGTCGACTGAAGCTTTCTTT.

Only one count was recorded for this clonotype. The chain uses TRBV20-1 and TRBJ2-1; unclear D gene. CDR3 length equals 12 residues. Germline V gene lookup returns CDR1 DFQATT and CDR2 SNEGSKA (reference sequence). The V end lost 0 bases, the J end lost 7 bases, and 7 bases lay between the germline ends. The CDR3 nucleotides are TGCAGTGCTAGAGAAAACGGGAATGAGCAGTTCTTC. Protein product: CSARENGNEQFF.

This sequence joins TRBV2 and TRBJ1-3; D is uncertain. Germline CDR1 SNHLY, CDR2 FYNNEI. CDR3 size: 14 residues. Trimming shortened V by 3 bases and J by 0 bases, and 6 bases separated the two germline ends. CDR3 DNA: TGTGCCAGCAGTGATTGGGACTCTGGAAACACCATATATTTT. This gives the protein CASSDWDSGNTIYF. The full variable domain, its missing parts supplied by reference TRBV2 and TRBJ1-3, is EPEVTQTPSHQVTQMGQEVILRCVPISNHLYFYWYRQILGQKVEFLVSFYNNEISEKSEIFDDQFSVERPDGSNFTLKIRSTKLEDSAMYFCASSDWDSGNTIYFGEGSWLTVV.

This chain uses TRBV12-3 or TRBV12-4 with TRBJ2-3, with 8 bases lining up with TRBD1. This CDR3 spans 15 amino acids. The ends lost 8 bases at V and 6 bases at J; junction bases unmatched: 13. CDR3 DNA sequence: TGTGCCAGCGGACCGAGACAGGGGAGGATTGATACGCAGTATTTT. It encodes CASGPRQGRIDTQYF.

This clonotype was seen a handful of times. V and J are TRBV19 and TRBJ2-4, with a possible D match to TRBD2 (5 bases). TRBJ2-7 matches the DNA end more closely, so the J call is doubtful. Germline values: CDR1 LNHDA, CDR2 SQIVND (reference sequence). CDR3 length: 16 residues. In DNA, the CDR3 is TGTGCCAGTAGTATAGTCGGACCGGCCTTGCGGGTCGAGCAGTACTTC. Protein product: CASSIVGPALRVEQYF.

This clonotype has only a few counts. This chain uses TRBV29-1 with TRBJ2-4, with 8 nucleotides matching TRBD1. The J call may be faulty, since TRBJ2-7 better matches the DNA end. Germline values: CDR1 SQVTM, CDR2 ANQGSEA. CDR3 length: 12 residues. The CDR3: CSVAPGGHEQYF. The CDR3 bases are TGCAGCGTTGCCCCAGGGGGCCACGAGCAGTACTTC.

V gene TRBV24-1 combines with J gene TRBJ2-2; tentative D call: TRBD1 (6 bases). With 3 bases removed from V and 3 bases from J, the gap between germline ends came to 7 bases. CDR3 length: 14 amino acids. CDR1 is KGHDR and CDR2 is SFDVKD in the germline V gene. The CDR3 nucleotides are TGTGCCACCAGTGATCGACAGGACACCGGGGAGCTGTTTTTT. This encodes CATSDRQDTGELFF.

The rearrangement uses TRBV12-3 or TRBV12-4 and TRBJ1-2; TRBD1 might be the D (5 bases). The CDR3 runs 13 residues. V shed 6 bases and J shed 4 bases, with 12 bases lying between them. Here the CDR3 reads CASRRPQVYGYTF. The CDR3 DNA reads as TGTGCCAGCAGGCGACCACAGGTCTATGGCTACACCTTC.

This clonotype was observed a handful of times. The CDR3 loop reads CASRQSLLYEQYF. The CDR3 DNA follows: TGTGCCAGCCGACAGTCTCTCCTCTACGAGCAGTACTTC. The chain carries TRBV12-3 or TRBV12-4 and TRBJ2-7; a possible D gene is TRBD1 (5 bases). This CDR3 is built from 13 residues. V lost 8 bases to trimming and J lost 3 bases, with 14 bases between them.

In this sample, this clonotype turned up a few times. The gene calls are TRBV4-2 and TRBJ2-3, with TRBD2 identical over 9 bases. Germline V gene lookup returns CDR1 LGHNA and CDR2 YNFKEQ. This CDR3 is built from 18 residues. Trimming cost V 3 bases and J 0 bases; bases outside gene matches: 10. CDR3 residues: CASSQWPGTSTSTDTQYF. CDR3 nucleotide sequence: TGTGCCAGCAGCCAGTGGCCGGGGACTAGCACTAGCACAGATACGCAGTATTTT.

The chain has TRBV10-3 and TRBJ2-1; no firm D call. The V end lost 8 bases, the J end lost 9 bases, and 14 bases lay between the germline ends. The germline gives CDR1 ENHRY, CDR2 SYGVKD. The CDR3 consists of 12 residues. CDR3 sequence (DNA): TGTGCCATCGGTGGGGAATCGGTTGAGCAGTTCTTC. Translating gives CAIGGESVEQFF.

J is TRBJ1-1 and V is TRBV20-1; 9 bases align to TRBD1. CDR1 DFQATT and CDR2 SNEGSKA come from the germline V gene (reference sequence). There are 13 residues in the CDR3. Trimming took 5 bases from V and 1 from J; bases not matched to a gene: 2. The CDR3 loop reads CSAWGQGNTEAFF. The CDR3, as DNA: TGCAGTGCTTGGGGACAGGGGAACACTGAAGCTTTCTTT.

Note on this clonotype: It may be a read error: a sequence one base away is much more abundant. The rearrangement uses TRBV29-1 and TRBJ2-5; the D is unclear. The germline CDR1 and CDR2 sequences are SQVTM and ANQGSEA. V shed 8 bases and J shed 5 bases, with 15 bases lying between them. CDR3 size: 12 residues. The CDR3 is CSTAQSSETQYF. In DNA form, the CDR3 reads TGCAGCACCGCCCAAAGTAGCGAGACCCAGTACTTC.